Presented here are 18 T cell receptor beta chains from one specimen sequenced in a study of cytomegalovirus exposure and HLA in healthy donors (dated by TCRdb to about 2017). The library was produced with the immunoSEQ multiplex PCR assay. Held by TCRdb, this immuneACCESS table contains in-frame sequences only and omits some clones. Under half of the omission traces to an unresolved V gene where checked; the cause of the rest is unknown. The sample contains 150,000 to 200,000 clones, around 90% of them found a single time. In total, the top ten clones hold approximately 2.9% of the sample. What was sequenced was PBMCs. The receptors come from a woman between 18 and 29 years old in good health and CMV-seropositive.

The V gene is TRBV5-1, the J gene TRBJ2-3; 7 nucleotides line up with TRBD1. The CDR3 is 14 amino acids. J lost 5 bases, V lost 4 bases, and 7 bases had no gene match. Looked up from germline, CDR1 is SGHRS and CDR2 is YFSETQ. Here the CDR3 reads CASSPQQGRDTQYF. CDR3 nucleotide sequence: TGCGCCAGCAGCCCCCAACAGGGGAGAGATACGCAGTATTTT.

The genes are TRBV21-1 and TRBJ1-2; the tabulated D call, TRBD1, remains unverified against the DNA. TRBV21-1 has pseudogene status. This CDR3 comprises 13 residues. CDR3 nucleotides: TGTGCCAGCAGCAAAGGACAGGGCCTCGGCTACACCTTC. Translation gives CASSKGQGLGYTF.

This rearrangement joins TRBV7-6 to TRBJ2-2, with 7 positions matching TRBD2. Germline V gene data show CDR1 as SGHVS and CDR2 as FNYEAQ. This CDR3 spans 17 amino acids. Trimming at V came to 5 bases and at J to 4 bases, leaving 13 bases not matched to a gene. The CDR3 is CASSVLAGGSSTGELFF. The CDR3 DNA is TGTGCCAGCAGCGTACTAGCTGGCGGGAGTTCCACCGGGGAGCTGTTTTTT.

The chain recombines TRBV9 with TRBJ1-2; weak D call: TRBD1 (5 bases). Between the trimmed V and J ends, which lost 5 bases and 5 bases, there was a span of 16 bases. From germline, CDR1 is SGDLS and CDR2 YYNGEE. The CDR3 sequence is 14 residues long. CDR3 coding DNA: TGTGCCAGCAGGGATAAGACAGCTTCTTATGGCTACACCTTC. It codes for CASRDKTASYGYTF. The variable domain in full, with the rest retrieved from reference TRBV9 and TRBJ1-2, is DSGVTQTPKHLITATGQRVTLRCSPRSGDLSVYWYQQSLDQGLQFLIQYYNGEERAKGNILERFSAQQFPDLHSELNLSSLELGDSALYFCASRDKTASYGYTFGSGTRLTVV.

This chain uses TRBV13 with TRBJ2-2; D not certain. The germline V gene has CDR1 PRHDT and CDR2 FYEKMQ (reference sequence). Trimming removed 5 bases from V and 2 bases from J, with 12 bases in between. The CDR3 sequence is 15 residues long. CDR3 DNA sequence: TGTGCCAGCAGCAAAAACCAACTAAACACCGGGGAGCTGTTTTTT. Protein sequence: CASSKNQLNTGELFF.

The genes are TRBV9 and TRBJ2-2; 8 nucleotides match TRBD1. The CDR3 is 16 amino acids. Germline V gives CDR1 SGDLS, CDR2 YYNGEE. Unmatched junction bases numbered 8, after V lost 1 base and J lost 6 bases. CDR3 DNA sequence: TGTGCCAGCAGCGTATTGACAGGGGCTGGGGCCGGGGAGCTGTTTTTT. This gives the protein CASSVLTGAGAGELFF.

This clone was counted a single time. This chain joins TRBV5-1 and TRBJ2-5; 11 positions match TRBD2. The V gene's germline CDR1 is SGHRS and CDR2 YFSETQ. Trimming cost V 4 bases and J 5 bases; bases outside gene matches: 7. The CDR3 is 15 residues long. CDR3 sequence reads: CASSLSGGAAETQYF. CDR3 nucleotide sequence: TGCGCCAGCAGCCTTAGCGGGGGGGCCGCGGAGACCCAGTACTTC. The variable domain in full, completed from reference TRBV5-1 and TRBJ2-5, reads KAGVTQTPRYLIKTRGQQVTLSCSPISGHRSVSWYQQTPGQGLQFLFEYFSETQRNKGNFPGRFSGRQFSNSRSEMNVSTLELGDSALYLCASSLSGGAAETQYFGPGTRLLVL.

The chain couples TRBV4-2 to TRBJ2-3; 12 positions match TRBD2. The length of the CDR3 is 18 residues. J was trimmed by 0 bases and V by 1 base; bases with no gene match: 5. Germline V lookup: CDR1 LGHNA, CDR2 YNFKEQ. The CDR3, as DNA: TGTGCCAGCAGCCAAGTAGGACTAGCGGGACTTAGCACAGATACGCAGTATTTT. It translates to CASSQVGLAGLSTDTQYF.

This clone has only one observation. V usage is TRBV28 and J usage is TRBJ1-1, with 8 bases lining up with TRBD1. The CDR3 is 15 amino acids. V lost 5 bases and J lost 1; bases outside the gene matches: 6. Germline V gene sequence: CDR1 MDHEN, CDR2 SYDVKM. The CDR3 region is CASSPGDRKNTEAFF. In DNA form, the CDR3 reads TGTGCCAGCAGTCCCGGGGACAGGAAGAACACTGAAGCTTTCTTT.

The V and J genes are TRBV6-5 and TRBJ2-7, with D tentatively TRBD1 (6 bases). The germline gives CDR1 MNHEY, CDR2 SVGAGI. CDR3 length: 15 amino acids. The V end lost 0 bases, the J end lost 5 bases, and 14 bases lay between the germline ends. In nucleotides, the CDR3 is TGTGCCAGCAGTTACTCGAACACTCAGGGGAACGAGCAGTACTTC. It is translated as CASSYSNTQGNEQYF.

CDR3 residues: CAIGLGTSGKYEQYF. CDR3 bases: TGTGCCATCGGGCTCGGGACTAGCGGGAAGTACGAGCAGTACTTC. The chain recombines TRBV10-3 with TRBJ2-7; 13 bases agree with TRBD2. This CDR3 has 15 residues. The V gene's germline CDR1 is ENHRY and CDR2 SYGVKD. V shed 8 bases and J 4 bases; nucleotides not matched to a gene: 8.

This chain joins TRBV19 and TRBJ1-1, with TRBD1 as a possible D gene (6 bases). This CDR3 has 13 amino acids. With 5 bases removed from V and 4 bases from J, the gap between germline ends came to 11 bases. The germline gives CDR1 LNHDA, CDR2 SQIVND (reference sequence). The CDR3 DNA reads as TGTGCCAGTAGTCCACAGGGATTCACTGAAGCTTTCTTT. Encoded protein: CASSPQGFTEAFF.

The CDR3 region is CASSLQGAGTDTQYF. The CDR3 region has the DNA TGTGCCAGCAGCCTCCAAGGGGCGGGCACAGATACGCAGTATTTT. V is TRBV6-5 and J is TRBJ2-3, with D perhaps matching TRBD1 (5 bases). The germline CDR1 and CDR2 sequences are MNHEY and SVGAGI. V was shortened by 6 bases and J by 1 base, with 14 bases between the two germline ends. CDR3 length equals 15 residues.

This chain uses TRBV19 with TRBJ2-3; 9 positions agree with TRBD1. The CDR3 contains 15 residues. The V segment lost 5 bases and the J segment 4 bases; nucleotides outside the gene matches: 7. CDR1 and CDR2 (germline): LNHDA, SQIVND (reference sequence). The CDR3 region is CASSPGQGLPDTQYF. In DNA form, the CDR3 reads TGTGCCAGTAGTCCAGGACAGGGGCTCCCAGATACGCAGTATTTT.

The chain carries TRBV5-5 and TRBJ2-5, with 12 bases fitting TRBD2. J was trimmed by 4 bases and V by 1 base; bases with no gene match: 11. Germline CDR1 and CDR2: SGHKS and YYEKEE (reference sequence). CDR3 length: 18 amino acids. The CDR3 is CASSLWLAGGLAIETQYF. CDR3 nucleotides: TGTGCCAGCAGCTTGTGGCTAGCGGGAGGGCTGGCGATAGAGACCCAGTACTTC.

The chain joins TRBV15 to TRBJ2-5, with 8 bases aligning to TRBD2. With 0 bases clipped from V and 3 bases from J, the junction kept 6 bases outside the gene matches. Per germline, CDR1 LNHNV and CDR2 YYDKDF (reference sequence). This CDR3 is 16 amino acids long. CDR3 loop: CATSREVISGKETQYF. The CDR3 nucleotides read TGTGCCACCAGCAGAGAAGTCATTAGCGGGAAAGAGACCCAGTACTTC.

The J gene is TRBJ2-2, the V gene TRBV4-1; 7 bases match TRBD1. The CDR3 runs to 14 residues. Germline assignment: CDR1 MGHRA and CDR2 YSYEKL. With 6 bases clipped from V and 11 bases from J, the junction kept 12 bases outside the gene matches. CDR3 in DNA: TGCGCCAGCAGATCCAGGACAGGCACAAGCGAGCTGTTTTTT. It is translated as CASRSRTGTSELFF.

The CDR3 is CASSLSGTSEQFF. The DNA for the CDR3 is TGTGCCAGCAGCTTGTCCGGGACTAGCGAGCAGTTCTTC. This chain connects TRBV5-4 to TRBJ2-1; 9 bases are shared with TRBD2. Germline V gene lookup returns CDR1 SGHNT and CDR2 YYREEE (reference sequence). The ends lost 1 base at V and 10 bases at J; junction bases unmatched: 3. The CDR3 has 13 residues.